This TCR beta chain was recorded in a study of memory CD4+ T cells and cytomegalovirus serostatus. Study background: Of the healthy Belgian adults, roughly ten were CMV seropositive and fewer than 30 seronegative. Findings of the study overall: The CMV-associated TCR signature appears largely within the CD4+ memory repertoire. Median bootstrapped AUC for CMV status was around 0.96 originally, 0.9 to 0.93 US-trained.

This clone appeared a single time. The antigen is unknown. Single viable CD3+CD4+CD8-CD45RO+ cells were sorted as the memory CD4+ T cells. Some clones are missing from TCRdb's copy, which holds only in-frame ones; the method was immunoSEQ multiplex PCR. The sample consists of roughly 50,000 clones, roughly 85% of them appearing once. Trimming cost V 3 bases and J 5 bases; bases outside gene matches: 0. This CDR3 comprises 14 residues. CDR1 is MNHEY and CDR2 is SVGAGI in the germline V gene. The sequence derives from an adult in good health and CMV-seronegative. Some clones in this sample may be carry-over from other donors' samples. Sequenced input: memory CD4+ T cells from blood. The chain has TRBV6-5 and TRBJ2-1; 11 bases are a match to TRBD2. CDR3 sequence (DNA): TGTGCCAGCAGTTATAGCGGGAGGGACAATGAGCAGTTCTTC. Translation: CASSYSGRDNEQFF.